The 20 T cell receptor beta chains reported below all come from one sample, sequenced in a study of shared clonotypes between healthy human individuals. Assay used: immunoSEQ multiplex PCR; TCRdb lists only in-frame clones, some missing. The table records more than 400,000 clones, 90% to 96% of them present only once. The sequencing sample was made of naive CD4+ T cells sorted from blood. The sample's subset: CD45RA+ positively selected. All receptors derive from a woman aged 25-40 years in good health.

This sequence joins TRBV6-1 and TRBJ2-3; D possibly matches TRBD1 or TRBD2 (6 bases each). The CDR3 is made up of 16 amino acids. The V gene lost 1 base and the J gene lost 4 bases, with 15 bases spanning the gap. CDR1 MNHNS and CDR2 SASEGT come from the germline V gene. The CDR3 DNA reads TGTGCCAGCAGTGAAGACCCGGGGGCGCAGCCAGATACGCAGTATTTT. Translated: CASSEDPGAQPDTQYF.

This chain links TRBV2 with TRBJ2-5, with 9 bases that match TRBD2. Germline loops: CDR1 SNHLY, CDR2 FYNNEI. V lost 7 bases and J lost 5; bases outside the gene matches: 14. This CDR3 spans 16 amino acids. CDR3 amino acids: CASTSRGGRAAETQYF. Here the CDR3 DNA reads TGTGCCAGCACTTCCCGAGGCGGGAGGGCCGCGGAGACCCAGTACTTC.

This chain joins TRBV4-1 and TRBJ2-1, with 8 positions matching TRBD2. CDR1 is MGHRA and CDR2 is YSYEKL in the germline V gene. The CDR3 loop spans 16 amino acids. V shed 4 bases and J 7 bases; nucleotides not matched to a gene: 12. This chain's CDR3 is CASSPLAVRGYNEQFF. In nucleotides, the CDR3 is TGCGCCAGCAGCCCACTAGCGGTCAGGGGTTATAATGAGCAGTTCTTC.

This clone was observed a single time. The chain is built from TRBV28 and TRBJ2-7, with 16 bases that match TRBD2. V trimming: 2 bases; J trimming: 5 bases; junction bases outside the gene matches: 3. This CDR3 spans 16 amino acids. The V gene's germline CDR1 is MDHEN and CDR2 SYDVKM. This CDR3 reads CASSLIGTSGRDEQYF. Here the CDR3 DNA reads TGTGCCAGCAGTTTAATCGGGACTAGCGGGAGGGACGAGCAGTACTTC.

This clone came up once. The rearrangement links TRBV20-1 to TRBJ2-1; a possible D gene is TRBD2 (6 bases). CDR1 and CDR2 from the germline V gene are DFQATT and SNEGSKA (reference sequence). The CDR3 runs 11 residues. The DNA of the CDR3 is TGCGGGACTCGACTTTACAATGAGCAGTTCTTC. This gives the protein CGTRLYNEQFF.

The chain couples TRBV4-1 to TRBJ2-3, with TRBD2 matching 9 bases. The V and J ends lost 3 bases and 5 bases, in that order; junction bases with no gene match: 9. The CDR3 loop spans 16 amino acids. Germline V CDR1 and CDR2: MGHRA, YSYEKL. The chain's CDR3 is CASSHRGGRVEDTQYF. CDR3 nucleotide sequence: TGCGCCAGCAGCCACCGTGGCGGGAGGGTGGAAGATACGCAGTATTTT.

The chain joins TRBV27 to TRBJ2-5, with 8 bases aligning to TRBD2. Near its end, the DNA agrees better with TRBJ2-7, so the J call may be wrong. This CDR3 has 14 residues. Germline CDR1 and CDR2: MNHEY and SMNVEV (reference sequence). The CDR3 sequence is CASSRGLAPYEQYF. The CDR3, as DNA: TGTGCCAGCAGCCGTGGACTAGCACCTTACGAGCAGTACTTC.

J is TRBJ1-1 and V is TRBV18; 9 bases are shared with TRBD1. With V trimmed by 3 bases and J by 12 bases, 5 bases remained unmatched. Germline V gene data show CDR1 as KGHSH and CDR2 as LQKENI. CDR3 length: 12 residues. In nucleotides, the CDR3 is TGTGCCAGCTCACCGGACAGGGGTATGACTTTCTTT. Translating it yields CASSPDRGMTFF.

This clone was recorded only once. The rearrangement uses TRBV28 and TRBJ1-2, with TRBD1 as a possible D gene (5 bases). Germline V gene lookup returns CDR1 MDHEN and CDR2 SYDVKM. Trimming pared 4 bases from V and 2 bases from J, leaving 8 bases between. This CDR3 is 13 amino acids long. CDR3 nucleotide sequence: TGTGCCAGCAGTTCGACAGTGAACTATGGCTACACCTTC. Translating it yields CASSSTVNYGYTF.

A single count supports this clone. The chain carries TRBV21-1 and TRBJ2-5; TRBD2, as called in the table, went unchecked against the DNA. TRBV21-1 constitutes a pseudogene. This CDR3 spans 14 amino acids. Here the CDR3 reads CASSKRKRQETQYF. CDR3 coding DNA: TGTGCCAGCAGTAAGAGAAAGCGGCAAGAGACCCAGTACTTC.

The rearrangement joins TRBV18 to TRBJ2-7, with D perhaps assigned TRBD1 or TRBD2 (6 bases each). The CDR3 extends over 15 amino acids. The V and J ends lost 3 bases and 3 bases respectively, with 15 bases between them. Germline CDR1 reads KGHSH; CDR2 reads LQKENI. In DNA form, the CDR3 reads TGTGCCAGCTCACCCCCGGGGGCGCAGGTCTACGAGCAGTACTTC. Translating it yields CASSPPGAQVYEQYF.

The chain links TRBV28 to TRBJ2-6; perhaps TRBD2 as D (6 bases). The CDR3 has 13 amino acids. The ends were cut back, 8 bases at V and 4 bases at J, with 9 bases in the middle. CDR1 is MDHEN and CDR2 is SYDVKM in the germline V gene. The DNA of the CDR3 is TGTGCCAGCGGGAGGTCCGGGGCCAACGTCCTGACTTTC. Translating it yields CASGRSGANVLTF.

This chain connects TRBV30 to TRBJ1-5, with D uncertain. Trimming stripped 5 bases from V and 6 bases from J, with 14 bases between. Germline CDR1 and CDR2: GTSNPN and SVGIG (reference sequence). The CDR3 has 13 residues. CDR3: CAWGPRAGQPQHF. The CDR3, as DNA: TGTGCCTGGGGGCCCCGGGCAGGTCAGCCCCAGCATTTT. Complete variable domain (other parts from reference TRBV30 and TRBJ1-5): SQTIHQWPATLVQPVGSPLSLECTVEGTSNPNLYWYRQAAGRGLQLLFYSVGIGQISSEVPQNLSASRPQDRQFILSSKKLLLSDSGFYLCAWGPRAGQPQHFGDGTRLSIL.

The rearrangement uses TRBV2 and TRBJ2-7, with TRBD2 as a possible D gene (6 bases). The CDR3 contains 14 residues. Germline CDR1 and CDR2: SNHLY and FYNNEI. V dropped 7 bases and J dropped 1 base, with 14 bases sitting between them. The CDR3 sequence is CASIYPAGSYEQYF. CDR3 nucleotide sequence: TGTGCCAGCATTTACCCGGCGGGGTCCTACGAGCAGTACTTC.

The genes are TRBV29-1 and TRBJ2-5; a possible D gene is TRBD1 (6 bases). The DNA matches TRBJ2-7 better at its end, which makes the J call doubtful. Looked up from germline, CDR1 is SQVTM and CDR2 is ANQGSEA. The CDR3 spans 11 residues. The CDR3 coding sequence is TGCAGCGTCGGACAGACCTACGAGCAGTACTTC. Protein sequence: CSVGQTYEQYF.

The chain has TRBV11-1 and TRBJ2-5; 8 positions agree with TRBD1. The end of the DNA is better explained by TRBJ2-7, so the J call may be wrong. Germline CDR1 is SGHAT and CDR2 is FQDESV (reference sequence). This CDR3 contains 16 residues. The CDR3 loop reads CASSLGLGQASYEQYF. DNA of the CDR3: TGTGCCAGCAGCTTGGGTCTGGGACAGGCCTCCTACGAGCAGTACTTC.

The CDR3 region has the DNA TGTGCCAGCAGCTTAGGACCGGGACGGAAAAATCAGCCCCAGCATTTT. Its translation is CASSLGPGRKNQPQHF. The chain recombines TRBV7-8 with TRBJ1-5; weak D call: TRBD1 (5 bases). The CDR3 is 16 residues long. Germline values: CDR1 SGHVS, CDR2 FQNEAQ. V lost 1 base and J 4 bases, leaving 14 bases between the germline ends.

The chain links TRBV28 to TRBJ2-3; TRBD1 is a possible D gene (6 bases). Trimming removed 6 bases at V and 1 base at J, with 20 bases between. Per the germline V gene, CDR1 is MDHEN and CDR2 is SYDVKM. The CDR3 spans 17 residues. CDR3 protein: CASSPSPQGSGTDTQYF. The CDR3 bases are TGTGCCAGCAGCCCCTCCCCCCAGGGGTCAGGCACAGATACGCAGTATTTT.

The chain has TRBV14 and TRBJ2-7; the match to TRBD2 covers 7 bases. CDR1 and CDR2 from the germline V gene are SGHDN and FVKESK. With V trimmed by 0 bases and J by 0 bases, 5 bases remained unmatched. This CDR3 spans 16 amino acids. The CDR3 is CASSQDRLAASYEQYF. The CDR3 region has the DNA TGTGCCAGCAGCCAAGATCGGCTAGCGGCCTCCTACGAGCAGTACTTC.

The V gene is TRBV5-8, the J gene TRBJ2-2, with 13 bases aligning to TRBD2. CDR3 length: 15 residues. CDR1 and CDR2 from the germline V gene are SGHTS and YDEGEE. V shed 4 bases and J 6 bases; nucleotides not matched to a gene: 3. The CDR3 reads CASSLGLAGSGELFF. CDR3 sequence (DNA): TGTGCCAGCAGCCTGGGACTAGCGGGATCCGGGGAGCTGTTTTTT.